This T cell receptor (beta chain) was identified in a study of CXCR3-negative and CXCR3-positive naive CD8 T cells. General observations from the study: CXCR3-positive naive cells carried more hydrophobic TRB CDR3s than CXCR3-negative ones.

Libraries were UMI-labeled 5' RACE TRB cDNA. Each CDR3 protein gets one entry in TCRdb, which reprocessed the 5' RACE reads and gives no DNA. The sample table includes 45,000 to 75,000 distinct CDR3 sequences. Details on this clonotype: Antigen specificity is unknown.

What was sequenced was naive CXCR3- CD8+ T cells from blood. Subset meaning: CD45RO-CCR7+CD27+CD95- naive CD8+ T cells lacking CXCR3 (TNR3-). The receptor was derived from a human donor in good health. Some clones in this sample may be carry-over from other donors' samples.

The CDR3 protein is CASSLRTSGADTQYF. The gene calls are TRBV12-3 or TRBV12-4 and TRBJ2-3; without DNA, the TCRdb call of TRBD2 cannot be checked. This CDR3 is 15 amino acids long.